The 5 T cell receptor beta chains reported below all come from one sample, sequenced in a study of cytomegalovirus exposure and HLA in healthy donors. Amplification used 60 Vbeta primers and 13 Jbeta primers. The method was immunoSEQ multiplex PCR; TCRdb's version includes in-frame clones alone and lacks a portion of them. The sample has approximately 150,000 clones, roughly 75% seen once. The sequenced sample consisted of PBMCs. All receptors come from a female donor in good health and CMV-seronegative.

This clone was seen a handful of times. J is TRBJ2-6 and V is TRBV11-1, with a tentative D call TRBD1 (6 bases). There are 15 residues in the CDR3. Trimming removed 3 bases from V and 4 bases from J, with 10 bases in between. The V gene's germline CDR1 is SGHAT and CDR2 FQDESV (reference sequence). Here the CDR3 DNA reads TGTGCCAGCAGCTTTTGGGGGCCCGGGGCCAACGTCCTGACTTTC. This gives the protein CASSFWGPGANVLTF.

The J gene is TRBJ2-5, the V gene TRBV2, with D possibly matching TRBD1 (5 bases). V was clipped by 7 bases and J by 1 base, with 10 bases between them. Germline V CDR1 and CDR2: SNHLY, FYNNEI. The CDR3 contains 13 residues. The CDR3 DNA sequence: TGTGCCAGCATAGGGGTGGTCCAAGAGACCCAGTACTTC. Its protein product is CASIGVVQETQYF.

V is TRBV5-1 and J is TRBJ2-3; 10 nucleotides line up with TRBD2. The germline gives CDR1 SGHRS, CDR2 YFSETQ. The CDR3 length is 14 residues. The V segment lost 0 bases and the J segment 5 bases; nucleotides outside the gene matches: 0. The CDR3 nucleotides read TGCGCCAGCAGCTTGGGACTAGCGGGAGATACGCAGTATTTT. Amino acids: CASSLGLAGDTQYF.

This clone was picked up one time. The chain combines TRBV5-1 with TRBJ2-1; 10 bases align to TRBD1. The CDR3 contains 14 residues. Germline V lookup: CDR1 SGHRS, CDR2 YFSETQ. After removal of 3 bases from V and 8 bases from J, the junction contained 5 bases not matched to a gene. The CDR3 sequence: CASSSRTGGDEQFF. CDR3 DNA: TGCGCCAGCAGCTCGCGGACAGGGGGAGATGAGCAGTTCTTC.

The chain is built from TRBV6-1 and TRBJ2-3, with D possibly TRBD1 on 5 matching bases. Germline CDR1 MNHNS, CDR2 SASEGT. The CDR3 has 14 amino acids. V was trimmed by 4 bases and J by 4 bases, leaving 12 bases between them. The CDR3 region is CASSGGSRADTQYF. In nucleotides, the CDR3 is TGTGCCAGCAGTGGGGGTAGCAGGGCAGATACGCAGTATTTT.